The source of this T cell receptor beta chain is a study of shared clonotypes between healthy human individuals. Trimming stripped 0 bases from V and 6 bases from J, with 7 bases between. This CDR3 spans 13 amino acids. In germline, CDR1 is MNHNY, CDR2 SVGAGI (reference sequence). In the case of this clone: The antigen remains unidentified. At the DNA level, this CDR3 is encoded by other sequences in the same sample as well.

Findings and caveats of the study: Memory subsets generally showed smaller estimated richness than naive subsets did.

Only Caucasian adults living in Nashville, Tennessee served as donors. The repertoire was sequenced with immunoSEQ multiplex PCR; TCRdb's copy has only in-frame clones and lacks some. The repertoire holds over 2 million clones, with less than 95% as singletons. The TCR sequence derives from a man between 18 and 29 years old in good health. Some clones in this sample may be carry-over from other donors' samples. The sample comprised naive CD4+ T cells from PBMCs. Described subset: CD45RA+ positively selected. This chain connects TRBV6-6 to TRBJ2-3; D is perhaps TRBD2 (5 bases). The CDR3 loop reads CASSYSRGDTQYF. The CDR3 DNA reads TGTGCCAGCAGTTACTCGCGCGGGGATACGCAGTATTTT.